The rows below give T cell receptor beta chains drawn from one sample of a study of Graves' ophthalmopathy and Graves' hyperthyroidism. TCRdb used MiXCR to reprocess the multiplex PCR reads, holding one entry per CDR3 protein. The table lists over a million distinct CDR3 sequences, 35% to 40% of them singletons. The specimen was peripheral blood or thyroid tissue (not recorded which). All receptors come from an adult man with Graves' hyperthyroidism. CDR3s include the opening cysteine and the closing phenylalanine or tryptophan. D genes are given only for firm matches. Clone size, where shown, is once, few, many, or a class for clones that have expanded.

D gene	V gene	clone size	J gene	CDR3 DNA	CDR3 protein
-	TRBV12-3/TRBV12-4	-	TRBJ2-5	TGTGCCAGCAGTTTAGGGGGGCCTGGAGTCAGGGTGGAGACCCAGTACTTC	CASSLGGPGVRVETQYF
TRBD2	TRBV11-2	once	TRBJ2-7	TGTGCCAGCAGCTTGGTCCTCGGGGGACTAGCGGACAGCGAGCAGTACTTC	CASSLVLGGLADSEQYF
-	TRBV6-6	-	TRBJ2-7	TGTGCCAGCAGTACCCTATACGAGCAGTACTTC	CASSTLYEQYF
-	TRBV2	many	TRBJ1-2	TGTGCCAGCAAACGGAGCTATGGCTACACCTTC	CASKRSYGYTF
-	TRBV9	-	TRBJ1-1	TGTGCCAGCAGCGTAAATCCCGGGACAAAGAACACTGAAGCTTTCTTT	CASSVNPGTKNTEAFF
-	TRBV20-1	many	TRBJ2-7	TGCAGTGCTAGTTATCAGGGGATCGAGCAGTACTTC	CSASYQGIEQYF
TRBD1	TRBV15	-	TRBJ2-7	TGTGCCACCAGCTTATCGGGCGGGACAGGGTCCTACGAGCAGTACTTC	CATSLSGGTGSYEQYF
TRBD1	TRBV10-3	many	TRBJ1-6	TGTGCCATCAGTGACAGGGGGGGGAGAGGAAATTCACCCCTCCACTTT	CAISDRGGRGNSPLHF
-	TRBV7-2	-	TRBJ1-5	TGTGCCAGCAGCCAAGATCGGAATCAGCCCCGGCATTTT	CASSQDRNQPRHF
-	TRBV24-1	many	TRBJ2-5	TGTGCCACCAGTGATTCGACAGCTCAAGAGACCCAGTACTTC	CATSDSTAQETQYF
TRBD2	TRBV20-1	-	TRBJ2-2	TGCAGTGCTAGTAATCCGCAGGGAGGGCACACCGGGGAGCTGTTTTTT	CSASNPQGGHTGELFF
-	TRBV10-2	-	TRBJ2-6	TGCGCCAGCGGCAGACTCCCTGGGGCCAACGTCCTGACTTTC	CASGRLPGANVLTF
-	TRBV10-3	many	TRBJ2-7	TGTGCCATCAGTGACCCGAAGGGTGTGTTGTTTGAGCAGTACTTC	CAISDPKGVLFEQYF
-	TRBV7-9	-	TRBJ2-5	TGTGCCAGCAGCTTAGGGATGCCGTGGCTCCAAGAGACCCAGTACTTC	CASSLGMPWLQETQYF
TRBD1	TRBV10-3	-	TRBJ1-2	TGTGCCATCAGCTCGGGACAGGGCCAAGCCTACACCTTC	CAISSGQGQAYTF
TRBD1	TRBV20-1	few	TRBJ1-5	TGCAGTGCTAGAGACAAGACAGGGTCTAGCAATCAGCCCCAGCATTTT	CSARDKTGSSNQPQHF
TRBD1	TRBV20-1	-	TRBJ1-2	TGCAGTGCGGGGGGGACAGGGCTCGGCTACACCTTC	CSAGGTGLGYTF
-	TRBV20-1	-	TRBJ2-7	TGCAGTGCTAGAGATCGGTATAGGGCTCCCGGGACTGGCGGCCCCTACGAGCAGTACTTC	CSARDRYRAPGTGGPYEQYF
TRBD1	TRBV6-2/TRBV6-3	-	TRBJ1-5	TGTGCCAGCAGTACAGGACAGGTTCCTCAGCCCCAGCATTTT	CASSTGQVPQPQHF
-	TRBV29-1	-	TRBJ1-2	TGCAGCGTCCAGGGAGGGGCTATAGCGAGTGGCTACACCTTC	CSVQGGAIASGYTF
TRBD1	TRBV5-4	-	TRBJ2-7	TGTGCCAGCAGCTCGGAACAGGGGAACGAGCAGTACTTC	CASSSEQGNEQYF
TRBD1	TRBV10-3	many	TRBJ2-5	TGTGCCATCAGTCCGACAGGGATCCAAGAGACCCAGTACTTC	CAISPTGIQETQYF
TRBD2	TRBV12-3/TRBV12-4	-	TRBJ2-2	TGTGCCAGCCGCCCCGGACTAGGTGTAACCGGGGAGCTGTTTTTT	CASRPGLGVTGELFF
TRBD1	TRBV12-3/TRBV12-4	few	TRBJ1-6	TGTGCCAGCACCCTCTCGACAGGGAATAATTCACCCCTCCACTTT	CASTLSTGNNSPLHF
TRBD1	TRBV10-3	many	TRBJ2-7	TGTGCCATTAACAGGGGGCAATCCTACGAGCAGTACTTC	CAINRGQSYEQYF
-	TRBV15	many	TRBJ1-3	TGTGCCACCAGCAGACGAAGCTCTGGAAACACCATATATTTT	CATSRRSSGNTIYF
TRBD1	TRBV2	many	TRBJ1-1	TGTGCCAGCAGTCCACAGGGGGAGGCAAATAAAGCTTTCTTT	CASSPQGEANKAFF
-	TRBV24-1	many	TRBJ1-2	TGTGCCACCTCCCCAGGCGGACTATCTAACTATGGCTACACCTTC	CATSPGGLSNYGYTF
-	TRBV20-1	-	TRBJ2-7	TGCAGTGCTAGAGCCCCGGGGCTAGCGACCTACGAGCAGTACTTC	CSARAPGLATYEQYF
-	TRBV7-9	many	TRBJ2-7	TGTGCCAGCAGTACCGAGGACAGATCCTACGAGCAGTACTTC	CASSTEDRSYEQYF
TRBD2	TRBV5-6	few	TRBJ2-5	TGTGCCTGGAGTGTAAAGCGGGATAGAGAGACCCAGTACTTC	CAWSVKRDRETQYF
TRBD2	TRBV7-8	many	TRBJ2-7	TGTGCCAGCAGCGGTCTAGCGGGAGTATCCTACGAGCAGTACTTC	CASSGLAGVSYEQYF
TRBD1	TRBV6-5	many	TRBJ1-4	TGTGCCAGCAGTTACGGACAGGGATGGGAGGAAAAACTGTTTTTT	CASSYGQGWEEKLFF
TRBD1	TRBV29-1	many	TRBJ1-2	TGCAGCATACGGGACAGGGGGGGGAATGGCTACACCTTC	CSIRDRGGNGYTF
-	TRBV19	-	TRBJ1-4	TGTGCCAGCTTATACATCGGGGTGGATGAAAAACTGTTTTTT	CASLYIGVDEKLFF
TRBD1	TRBV10-2	-	TRBJ1-2	TGTGCCAGCAGTCGGACAAGGTGGCGGGGACAGGTCGACCCCGAGAGGGCCTACACCTTC	CASSRTRWRGQVDPERAYTF
TRBD1	TRBV7-9	few	TRBJ2-7	TGTGCCAGCAGCAGCCGGGACAGGACGACCTACGAGCAGTACTTC	CASSSRDRTTYEQYF
TRBD2	TRBV11-2	many	TRBJ2-7	TGTGCCAGCAGCTTACCCCGGGGTAGCGGGGGCTACGAGCAGTACTTC	CASSLPRGSGGYEQYF
-	TRBV20-1	-	TRBJ2-5	TGCAGTGCTAGGGGTCGGGGCGCAGAGACCCAGTACTTC	CSARGRGAETQYF
-	TRBV28	-	TRBJ1-2	TGTGCCAGCAGCCCACTCGGGAGTGGCTACACCTTC	CASSPLGSGYTF
-	TRBV13	few	TRBJ1-4	TGTGCCAGCAGCCGGGGACGGGCTAATGAAAAACTGTTTTTT	CASSRGRANEKLFF
TRBD2	TRBV9	many	TRBJ2-7	TGTGCCAGCAGCCCCAAGGGGACTAGCGGGAGTTACGAGCAGTACTTC	CASSPKGTSGSYEQYF
TRBD2	TRBV7-3	many	TRBJ2-2	TGTGCCAGCAGCCCCACTAGCGCAGACACCGGGGAGCTGTTTTTT	CASSPTSADTGELFF
-	TRBV20-1	few	TRBJ1-1	TGCAGTGCAGGACGACAGGTACGTCCTGAAGCTTTCTTT	CSAGRQVRPEAFF
-	TRBV7-2	-	TRBJ1-2	TGTGCCAGCAGCTTAGTCAAGGCCCGACGTGACCGGTCGTATGGCTACACCTTC	CASSLVKARRDRSYGYTF
-	TRBV12-3/TRBV12-4	-	TRBJ1-6	TGTGCCAGCAGTGCCGACAGGACGAATTCACCCCTCCACTTT	CASSADRTNSPLHF
TRBD1	TRBV29-1	-	TRBJ1-5	TGCAGCGCTCTAGACAGGGGGAGGGATCAGCCCCAGCATTTT	CSALDRGRDQPQHF
-	TRBV18	few	TRBJ1-4	TGTGCCAGCGCGAACTTCAAACTTGAGGATGAAAAACTGTTTTTT	CASANFKLEDEKLFF
TRBD1	TRBV5-1	-	TRBJ1-4	TGCGCCAGCAGCTTCGGGACAGGGCTTGGTAATGAAAAACTGTTTTTT	CASSFGTGLGNEKLFF
-	TRBV20-1	few	TRBJ2-5	TGCAGTGCTAACGACTTGTTAGCGACGGAAGAGACCCAGTACTTC	CSANDLLATEETQYF
TRBD1	TRBV19	-	TRBJ1-5	TGTGCCAGTAGTACCGGACAGGGGGCTGGTCAGCCCCAGCATTTT	CASSTGQGAGQPQHF
-	TRBV12-3/TRBV12-4	few	TRBJ2-2	TGTGCCAGCAAACAGGGCGCGAACACCGGGGAGCTGTTTTTT	CASKQGANTGELFF